These T cell receptor beta chains were read from a single sample in a study of OX40 agonist ivuxolimab in advanced cancers. Data came from immunoSEQ multiplex PCR; TCRdb stores just in-frame clones and leaves some out. The sample has approximately 40,000 clones, about 90% seen once; the top ten hold roughly 20%. The sample here was CD4+ or CD8+ T cells sorted from blood, taken in a trial of the OX40 agonist ivuxolimab. The source is an adult with an advanced solid tumor such as melanoma, head and neck, liver or kidney cancer. Both conserved end residues are part of each CDR3. A D gene is named only where the DNA matches it firmly. Size values are once, few and many counts, or a class for expanded clones, and some rows have none.

>TRBJ2-7|NA|TRBV7-9|medium-sized
TGTGCCAGCAGCCCCCCCGAGAGTGTTTACGAGCAGTACTTC
CASSPPESVYEQYF
>TRBJ2-3|NA|TRBV10-3|NA
TGTGCCATCAACAATAGCACAGATACGCAGTATTTT
CAINNSTDTQYF
>TRBJ1-4|TRBD1|TRBV2|NA
TGTGCCAGCAGTCGCCATGGACAGGGTAGTAATGAAAAACTGTTTTTT
CASSRHGQGSNEKLFF
>TRBJ2-7|TRBD1|TRBV9|NA
TGTGCCAGCAGCGTAGGGACAGGGGTAGTCTACGAGCAGTACTTC
CASSVGTGVVYEQYF
>TRBJ1-2|NA|TRBV11-1|NA
TGTGCCAGCAGCTCCGCGAGCGAGGGGGGCGGCGACTATGGCTACACCTTC
CASSSASEGGGDYGYTF
>TRBJ2-3|NA|TRBV5-1|NA
TGCGCCAGCCAGACCCTCTCTAGCACAGATACGCAGTATTTT
CASQTLSSTDTQYF
>TRBJ1-1|NA|TRBV6-6|once
TGTGCCAGCAGTTACCCCCCGGACGGGAACACTGAAGCTTTCTTT
CASSYPPDGNTEAFF
>TRBJ2-5|TRBD1|TRBV19|NA
TGTGCCAGTAGTACCAACAGGGGGCTAGTCCAAGAGACCCAGTACTTC
CASSTNRGLVQETQYF
>TRBJ1-1|TRBD1|TRBV6-1|once
TGTGCCAGCAGGCGACAGGGGGGAGAAGCTTTCTTT
CASRRQGGEAFF
>TRBJ2-7|NA|TRBV9|NA
TGTGCCAGCAGCGTAGGAGGGGACGGAACCTACGAGCAGTACTTC
CASSVGGDGTYEQYF
>TRBJ2-2|NA|TRBV5-5|NA
TGTGCCAGCAGCTTGGGGGACGTACAGAACACCGGGGAGCTGTTTTTT
CASSLGDVQNTGELFF
>TRBJ2-7|NA|TRBV7-6|once
TGTGCCAGCAGCCCTGCGGTCCTCCCCACCTACGAGCAGTACTTC
CASSPAVLPTYEQYF
>TRBJ2-3|TRBD1|TRBV2|once
TGTGCCAGCAGTGAACCCCAGGACAGGGCGGTCGATACGCAGTATTTT
CASSEPQDRAVDTQYF
>TRBJ1-5|NA|TRBV5-5|many
TGTGCCAGCAGCTTGGAATACTGGGACGGAAATAGCAATCAGCCCCAGCATTTT
CASSLEYWDGNSNQPQHF
>TRBJ2-1|NA|TRBV10-3|NA
TGTGCCATCAGTGACGTGGAGCAGACCTACAATGAGCAGTTCTTC
CAISDVEQTYNEQFF
>TRBJ1-3|NA|TRBV2|NA
TGTGCCAGCAGTGAGGCGGGACTTTCTGGAAACACCATATATTTT
CASSEAGLSGNTIYF
>TRBJ2-2|NA|TRBV10-2|NA
TGCGCCAGCAGTGATAAGGAAACCGGGGAGCTGTTTTTT
CASSDKETGELFF
>TRBJ1-2|NA|TRBV19|few
TGTGCCAGTAGTACAGACGACTATGGCTACACCTTC
CASSTDDYGYTF
>TRBJ2-3|TRBD2|TRBV5-1|once
TGCGCCAGCAGCTTGGCTTCGGGGGGAGGCACAGATACGCAGTATTTT
CASSLASGGGTDTQYF
>TRBJ2-1|NA|TRBV30|NA
TGTGCCTGGAGTGTAGTTTCTGGAGGGGAGCAGTTCTTC
CAWSVVSGGEQFF
>TRBJ1-1|NA|TRBV19|few
TGTGCCAGTAGTAGCCTTACGGTGACTGAAGCTTTCTTT
CASSSLTVTEAFF
>TRBJ2-1|NA|TRBV5-6|NA
TGTGCCAGCAGCTTACTTTACAATGAGCAGTTCTTC
CASSLLYNEQFF
>TRBJ1-1|TRBD1|TRBV7-9|once
TGTGCCAGCAGTCAACAGGGGCGTGAGAACACTGAAGCTTTCTTT
CASSQQGRENTEAFF
>TRBJ1-1|NA|TRBV5-6|NA
TGTGCCAGCAGCTTGGGTACTAACACTGAAGCTTTCTTT
CASSLGTNTEAFF
>TRBJ2-1|NA|TRBV9|few
TGTGCCAGCAGCGTATCGGGGTTTTCCAGCTCCTACAATGAGCAGTTCTTC
CASSVSGFSSSYNEQFF
>TRBJ2-5|NA|TRBV7-3|once
TGTGCCAGCAGCCTCTCTCCGGGACCCGAAGAGACCCAGTACTTC
CASSLSPGPEETQYF
>TRBJ1-2|NA|TRBV4-1|NA
TGCGCCAGCAGCCCCCGGGGGGTATCTAACTATGGCTACACCTTC
CASSPRGVSNYGYTF
>TRBJ1-1|TRBD1|TRBV5-6|NA
TGTGCCAGCAGCTTGGTCCCAGGGGGAGCGAACACTGAAGCTTTCTTT
CASSLVPGGANTEAFF
>TRBJ2-7|NA|TRBV13|once
TGTGCCAGCAGCTTAGGGTTCGGCTACGAGCAGTACTTC
CASSLGFGYEQYF
>TRBJ1-5|TRBD1|TRBV2|NA
TGTGCCAGCAGGTCCACAGGGGGCGCGGGCCAGCCCCAGCATTTT
CASRSTGGAGQPQHF
>TRBJ2-7|NA|TRBV19|NA
TGTGCCAGTAGACGAAAACTCGAGGCCTACGAGCAGTACTTC
CASRRKLEAYEQYF
>TRBJ2-3|TRBD1|TRBV30|NA
TGTGCCACTCAGGACGGGGACAGGGTAATAGATACGCAGTATTTT
CATQDGDRVIDTQYF
>TRBJ1-2|NA|TRBV10-1|NA
TGCGCCAGCATGAAGTCGCTACCCACTAGAGGCTACACCTTC
CASMKSLPTRGYTF
>TRBJ2-1|TRBD1|TRBV29-1|once
TGCAGCGTTGGAGGGTGGGACAGATCTCACAATGAGCAGTTCTTC
CSVGGWDRSHNEQFF
>TRBJ2-3|NA|TRBV13|NA
TGTGCCAGCAGCTTAGGCAGGGGACGTAGCACAGATACGCAGTATTTT
CASSLGRGRSTDTQYF
>TRBJ1-1|NA|TRBV19|NA
TGTGCCAGTAGTGGTTTAAGAGTAGGGCATGCGAACACTGAAGCTTTCTTT
CASSGLRVGHANTEAFF
>TRBJ2-5|NA|TRBV7-9|NA
TGTGCCAGCAGCCCCCGGGACGGCGAAGAGACCCAGTACTTC
CASSPRDGEETQYF
>TRBJ1-1|NA|TRBV5-6|few
TGTGCCAGCAGCTTGGTGCAGGGGTTGAACACTGAAGCTTTCTTT
CASSLVQGLNTEAFF
>TRBJ2-3|NA|TRBV25-1|once
TGTGCCAGCAGTGAGGGGTTCGCAGATACGCAGTATTTT
CASSEGFADTQYF